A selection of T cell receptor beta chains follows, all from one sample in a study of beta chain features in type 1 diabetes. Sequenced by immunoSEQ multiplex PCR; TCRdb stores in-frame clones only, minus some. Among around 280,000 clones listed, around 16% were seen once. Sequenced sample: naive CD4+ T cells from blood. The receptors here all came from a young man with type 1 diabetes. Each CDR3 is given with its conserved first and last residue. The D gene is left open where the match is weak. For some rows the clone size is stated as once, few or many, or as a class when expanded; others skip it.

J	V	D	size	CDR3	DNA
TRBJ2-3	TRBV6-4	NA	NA	CASNWTQSSTDTQYF	TGTGCCAGCAACTGGACTCAGTCGAGTACAGATACGCAGTATTTT
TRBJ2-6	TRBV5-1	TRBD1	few	CASSPSTGAGANVLTF	TGCGCCAGCAGCCCTTCGACAGGGGCTGGGGCCAACGTCCTGACTTTC
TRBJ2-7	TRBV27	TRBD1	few	CASSLNRGSSEQYF	TGTGCCAGCAGTTTGAACAGGGGATCGAGCGAGCAGTACTTC
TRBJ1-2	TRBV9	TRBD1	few	CASSVVGRGLEGYTF	TGTGCCAGCAGCGTAGTGGGCAGGGGGCTAGAGGGCTACACCTTC
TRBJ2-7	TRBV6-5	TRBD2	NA	CASSYSGLAAYEQYF	TGTGCCAGCAGTTACTCAGGACTAGCGGCCTACGAGCAGTACTTC
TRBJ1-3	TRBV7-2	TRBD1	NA	CASSQGAGGNTIYF	TGTGCCAGCAGCCAGGGGGCAGGTGGAAACACCATATATTTT
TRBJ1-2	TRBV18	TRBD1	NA	CASSPPTGGFYGYTF	TGTGCCAGCTCACCACCGACAGGGGGTTTCTATGGCTACACCTTC
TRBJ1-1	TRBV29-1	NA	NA	CSVVRGLNTEAFF	TGCAGCGTTGTGCGGGGGCTGAACACTGAAGCTTTCTTT
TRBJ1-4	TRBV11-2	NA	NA	CASSPTPEDEKLFF	TGTGCCAGCAGCCCGACTCCGGAGGATGAAAAACTGTTTTTT
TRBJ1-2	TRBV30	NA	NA	CAWSETGGYGYTF	TGTGCCTGGAGCGAGACCGGGGGCTATGGCTACACCTTC
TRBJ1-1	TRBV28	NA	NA	CASSLTRGGGNTEAFF	TGTGCCAGCAGTTTAACCAGGGGCGGGGGAAACACTGAAGCTTTCTTT
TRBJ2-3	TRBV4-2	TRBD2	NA	CASSQDQPGLGSDTQYF	TGTGCCAGCAGCCAAGATCAGCCGGGACTAGGATCTGATACGCAGTATTTT
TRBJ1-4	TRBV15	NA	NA	CATSRDRVVTEKLFF	TGTGCCACCAGCAGAGACAGGGTCGTGACTGAAAAACTGTTTTTT
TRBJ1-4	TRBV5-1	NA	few	CASSLTARQYEKLFF	TGCGCCAGCAGCTTGACGGCCAGACAATATGAAAAACTGTTTTTT
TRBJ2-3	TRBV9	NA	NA	CASSVAETGTDTQYF	TGTGCCAGCAGCGTAGCGGAAACAGGCACAGATACGCAGTATTTT
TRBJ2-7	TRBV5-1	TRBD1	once	CASSSGTGYYEQYF	TGCGCCAGCAGTTCCGGGACAGGGTACTACGAGCAGTACTTC
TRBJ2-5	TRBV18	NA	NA	CASSPVGRAQETQYF	TGTGCCAGCTCACCGGTGGGCAGGGCCCAAGAGACCCAGTACTTC
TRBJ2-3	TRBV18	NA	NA	CASSPIGDSRKDTQYF	TGTGCCAGCTCACCAATCGGGGACTCCCGTAAAGATACGCAGTATTTT
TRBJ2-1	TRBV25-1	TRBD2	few	CASSEAGLAGNEQFF	TGTGCCAGCAGTGAAGCGGGACTAGCGGGCAATGAGCAGTTCTTC
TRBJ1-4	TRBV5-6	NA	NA	CASSLGLTTNEKLFF	TGTGCCAGCAGCTTGGGACTGACAACTAATGAAAAACTGTTTTTT
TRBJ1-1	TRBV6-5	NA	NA	CASSWTENTEAFF	TGTGCCAGCAGCTGGACAGAGAACACTGAAGCTTTCTTT
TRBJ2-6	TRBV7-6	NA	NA	CASSLAFRGRGANVLTF	TGTGCCAGCAGCTTAGCGTTCAGAGGCCGTGGGGCCAACGTCCTGACTTTC
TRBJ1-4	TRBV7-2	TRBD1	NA	CASSFGWGQNVEKLFF	TGTGCCAGCAGCTTTGGATGGGGACAGAATGTGGAAAAACTGTTTTTT
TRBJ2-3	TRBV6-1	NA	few	CASRYDTQYF	TGTGCCAGCAGATATGATACGCAGTATTTT
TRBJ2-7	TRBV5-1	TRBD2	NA	CASSWGLAGSTRDSYEQYF	TGCGCCAGCAGCTGGGGACTAGCGGGGAGTACGAGGGATTCCTACGAGCAGTACTTC
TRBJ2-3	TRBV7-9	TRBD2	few	CASSLSVASGSTDTQYF	TGTGCCAGCAGCTTATCGGTGGCTAGCGGAAGCACAGATACGCAGTATTTT
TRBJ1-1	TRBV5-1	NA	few	CASSSEGGNTEAFF	TGCGCCAGCAGCTCGGAGGGCGGGAACACTGAAGCTTTCTTT
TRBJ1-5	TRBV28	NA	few	CASSLYPRVRHQPQHF	TGTGCCAGCAGTTTATACCCCCGGGTTCGGCATCAGCCCCAGCATTTT
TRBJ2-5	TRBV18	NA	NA	CASSPVRAANSETQYF	TGTGCCAGCTCACCAGTGCGGGCAGCCAACTCAGAGACCCAGTACTTC
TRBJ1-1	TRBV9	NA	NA	CASSPHPLQGDTEAFF	TGTGCCAGCAGCCCACACCCTCTGCAGGGTGACACTGAAGCTTTCTTT
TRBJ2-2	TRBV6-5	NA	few	CASSYDRHTGELFF	TGTGCCAGCAGTTACGACAGACACACCGGGGAGCTGTTTTTT
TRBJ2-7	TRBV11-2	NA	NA	CASSPFGGSSYEQYF	TGTGCCAGCAGCCCATTTGGGGGGAGCTCCTACGAGCAGTACTTC
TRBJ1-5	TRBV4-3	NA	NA	CASSQELRGGNQPQHF	TGCGCCAGCAGCCAGGAACTCAGGGGTGGCAATCAGCCCCAGCATTTT
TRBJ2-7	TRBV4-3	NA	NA	CASSQEQSGEQYF	TGCGCCAGCAGCCAAGAGCAGTCGGGAGAGCAGTACTTC
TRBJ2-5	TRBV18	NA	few	CASSPPSGIETQYF	TGTGCCAGCTCACCACCCTCCGGGATAGAGACCCAGTACTTC
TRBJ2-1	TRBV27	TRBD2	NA	CASSRRGGSNEQFF	TGTGCCAGCAGCCGCCGGGGGGGGAGTAATGAGCAGTTCTTC
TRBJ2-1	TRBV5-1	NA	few	CASSSSAWAYNEQFF	TGCGCCAGCAGCTCGTCCGCTTGGGCGTACAATGAGCAGTTCTTC
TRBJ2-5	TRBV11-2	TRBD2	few	CASSPTGLAGRETQYF	TGTGCCAGCAGCCCGACGGGACTAGCGGGCCGGGAGACCCAGTACTTC
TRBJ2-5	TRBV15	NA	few	CATSGAVRGTQYF	TGTGCCACCAGCGGTGCGGTAAGGGGGACCCAGTACTTC
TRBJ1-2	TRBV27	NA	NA	CASSSSLGDYGYTF	TGTGCCAGCAGTTCCTCTCTGGGAGACTATGGCTACACCTTC
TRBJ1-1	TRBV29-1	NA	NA	CSVVSRLRTEAFF	TGCAGCGTTGTTTCACGTCTGCGTACTGAAGCTTTCTTT
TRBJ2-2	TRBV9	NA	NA	CASRLHTGELFF	TGTGCCAGCAGACTCCATACCGGGGAGCTGTTTTTT
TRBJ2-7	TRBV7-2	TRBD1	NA	CASSLAGGTYEQYF	TGTGCCAGCAGCTTGGCAGGGGGCACCTACGAGCAGTACTTC